This paragraph reports one T cell receptor (beta chain). A total RNA quantity of about 4,000 ng went into each TCR library. UMIs containing a 6-nucleotide sample barcode were added via template switching. TCRdb re-called the 5' RACE reads and catalogs CDR3 proteins one per entry, DNA excluded. The ten top clones account for around 2.3%, within a sample of around 380,000 distinct CDR3 sequences. This entry belongs to a study of monozygotic twins with inflammatory bowel disease. This CDR3 region has 13 residues. The germline V gene encodes CDR1 MNHNY and CDR2 SVGAGI (reference sequence). Blood was drawn at approximately 2.7 ml per donor.

The sequence derives from a human donor with ulcerative colitis or Crohn's disease, or a healthy co-twin of an affected twin (not recorded which). This chain connects TRBV6-6 to TRBJ1-2; TCRdb selects TRBD1, and the lack of DNA leaves this call unchecked. The sample comprised blood. The CDR3 reads CASSSSQGGGYTF.